Shown below are 9 T cell receptor beta chains from a single sample sequenced in a study of T and B cells in COVID-19 patients. TRB was amplified from approximately 250-480 ng of blood genomic DNA. BIOMED2 TRB-A/B primer pools were used in multiplex TRB PCR. Via MiXCR, TCRdb re-called the multiplex PCR reads, giving one row per CDR3 protein. The data show roughly 15,000 distinct CDR3 sequences, around 26% seen once. Specimen: blood. The receptor set was obtained from a human donor who had recovered from COVID-19.

Written as DNA, the CDR3 is TGTGCCACCAGTGATCCGACAGGGAATCTCTACAATGAGCAGTTCTTC. It is translated as CATSDPTGNLYNEQFF. The chain is built from TRBV24-1 and TRBJ2-1; 7 positions agree with TRBD1. This CDR3 is 16 amino acids long. Trimming cost V 3 bases and J 3 bases; bases outside gene matches: 7. Germline CDR1 and CDR2: KGHDR and SFDVKD.

This clonotype rates as medium-sized. The genes are TRBV6-5 and TRBJ2-6, with D tentatively TRBD1 (5 bases). Germline lookup yields CDR1 MNHEY and CDR2 SVGAGI. Trimming removed 7 bases at V and 0 bases at J, with 13 bases between. The CDR3 has 16 amino acids. The DNA for the CDR3 is TGTGCCAGCACTCGACAGAAGAGCTCTGGGGCCAACGTCCTGACTTTC. Its protein is CASTRQKSSGANVLTF.

This clonotype ranks as medium-sized. The chain combines TRBV19 with TRBJ2-7, with TRBD2 matching 11 bases. Germline-derived CDR1 and CDR2 are LNHDA and SQIVND (reference sequence). V dropped 4 bases and J dropped 1; count of bases not matched to a gene: 6. This CDR3 contains 16 residues. CDR3 residues: CASSTSGGLRSYEQYF. DNA of the CDR3: TGTGCCAGTAGTACTAGCGGGGGGTTGAGGTCCTACGAGCAGTACTTC. The full variable domain, its missing parts supplied by reference TRBV19 and TRBJ2-7, is DGGITQSPKYLFRKEGQNVTLSCEQNLNHDAMYWYRQDPGQGLRLIYYSQIVNDFQKGDIAEGYSVSREKKESFPLTVTSAQKNPTAFYLCASSTSGGLRSYEQYFGPGTRLTVT.

The CDR3 region has the DNA TGTGCCAGCAGCTCCTCACCTGACAGCCAAGAGACCCAGTACTTC. Its protein product is CASSSSPDSQETQYF. The gene calls are TRBV5-6 and TRBJ2-5, with D maybe TRBD1 (5 bases). The CDR3 loop spans 15 amino acids. The germline V and J ends were trimmed by 3 bases and 1 base, with 13 bases remaining between them. The V gene's germline CDR1 is SGHDT and CDR2 YYEEEE.

This clonotype is classed as medium-sized. Here the CDR3 reads CASIADRNNQPQHF. Written as DNA, the CDR3 is TGTGCCAGTATCGCAGACAGGAACAATCAGCCCCAGCATTTT. V is TRBV19 and J is TRBJ1-5, with D tentatively TRBD1 (6 bases). The CDR3 has 14 amino acids. V was pared by 7 bases and J by 3 bases, with 13 bases between. The germline CDR1 and CDR2 sequences are LNHDA and SQIVND (reference sequence).

By share, this clonotype ranks as medium-sized. In DNA form, the CDR3 reads TGTGCCTGGGGTACGAGCTCCTACGAGCAGTACTTC. Translated, it gives CAWGTSSYEQYF. This chain uses TRBV30 with TRBJ2-7; no firm D call. Trimming removed 5 bases from V and 0 bases from J, with 8 bases in between. CDR3 length: 12 amino acids. Germline values: CDR1 GTSNPN, CDR2 SVGIG (reference sequence).

This chain links TRBV7-6 with TRBJ1-3, with 7 bases aligning to TRBD1. The V gene's germline CDR1 is SGHVS and CDR2 FNYEAQ. The trim removed 5 bases at V and 4 bases at J, leaving 14 bases unmatched. The CDR3 length is 17 residues. DNA for the CDR3: TGTGCCAGCAGCCTCACAGCCGGACAGGCTACCGGAAACACCATATATTTT. Its translation: CASSLTAGQATGNTIYF.

This chain joins TRBV11-2 and TRBJ2-1, with D possibly being TRBD1 or TRBD2 (7 bases each). Trimming removed 5 bases from V and 7 bases from J, with 15 bases in between. The CDR3 is 14 amino acids. CDR1 is SGHAT and CDR2 is FQNNGV in the germline V gene. The CDR3 DNA is TGTGCCAGCAGCCCCCCAGGGGGAGGGAATGAGCAGTTCTTC. It codes for CASSPPGGGNEQFF.

In nucleotides, the CDR3 is TGTGCCATCAGTGAGTCGGGACAGGGGAACACTGAAGCTTTCTTT. Residues: CAISESGQGNTEAFF. The chain has TRBV10-3 and TRBJ1-1; 9 bases map to TRBD1. The CDR3 is 15 amino acids. J lost 1 base, V lost 0 bases, and 0 bases had no gene match. Germline assignment: CDR1 ENHRY and CDR2 SYGVKD.